Each of the 4 T cell receptor beta chains below was sequenced from the same sample in a study of shared clonotypes between healthy human individuals. The assay was immunoSEQ multiplex PCR, and TCRdb's table has in-frame clones only and misses some. Among about 1.5 million clones listed, nearly 99% were seen once. What was sequenced was naive CD4+ T cells sorted from blood. Sample subset: CD45RA+ positively selected. Receptors originate from a man aged 30-40 years in good health.

The chain is built from TRBV10-3 and TRBJ1-3; D possibly corresponds to TRBD1 (6 bases). V was pared by 2 bases and J by 0 bases, with 14 bases between. Germline V CDR1 and CDR2: ENHRY, SYGVKD. The CDR3 length is 17 residues. The CDR3 loop is CAISEPPGAGSGNTIYF. For the CDR3, the DNA is TGTGCCATCAGTGAGCCCCCGGGGGCTGGCTCTGGAAACACCATATATTTT.

The V gene is TRBV29-1, the J gene TRBJ2-3; 12 bases agree with TRBD2. CDR3 length: 16 amino acids. V shed 4 bases and J 6 bases; nucleotides not matched to a gene: 11. Germline-derived CDR1 and CDR2 are SQVTM and ANQGSEA. The CDR3 is CSVASGRASGRDTQYF. CDR3 DNA sequence: TGCAGCGTTGCTAGCGGGAGGGCGTCGGGTAGGGATACGCAGTATTTT.

The J gene is TRBJ2-1, the V gene TRBV2; possible D gene TRBD2, 6 bases. The CDR3 length is 14 residues. CDR1 is SNHLY, CDR2 FYNNEI, per germline. V lost 2 bases and J lost 8, with 13 bases in between. This chain's CDR3 is CASSELGSGDEQFF. DNA of the CDR3: TGTGCCAGCAGTGAACTCGGGAGCGGCGATGAGCAGTTCTTC. The variable domain in full, with the rest retrieved from reference TRBV2 and TRBJ2-1, is EPEVTQTPSHQVTQMGQEVILRCVPISNHLYFYWYRQILGQKVEFLVSFYNNEISEKSEIFDDQFSVERPDGSNFTLKIRSTKLEDSAMYFCASSELGSGDEQFFGPGTRLTVL.

V and J are TRBV27 and TRBJ2-7, with D possibly TRBD1 on 6 matching bases. This CDR3 contains 13 residues. Germline CDR1 MNHEY, CDR2 SMNVEV (reference sequence). V was shortened by 5 bases and J by 2 bases, with 10 bases between the two germline ends. The CDR3 bases are TGTGCCAGCAGTACGACAGGCACCTACGAGCAGTACTTC. It is translated as CASSTTGTYEQYF.